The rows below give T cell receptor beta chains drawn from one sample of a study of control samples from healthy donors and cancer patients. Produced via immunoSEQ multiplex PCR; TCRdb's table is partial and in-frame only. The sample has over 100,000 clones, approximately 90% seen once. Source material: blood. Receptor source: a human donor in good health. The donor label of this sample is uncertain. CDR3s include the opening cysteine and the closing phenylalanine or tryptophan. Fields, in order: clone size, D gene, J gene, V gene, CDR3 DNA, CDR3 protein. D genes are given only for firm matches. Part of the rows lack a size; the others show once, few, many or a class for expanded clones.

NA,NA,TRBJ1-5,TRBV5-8,TGTGCCAGCAGCTTGGTCAGGGAGGGCAATCAGCCCCAGCATTTT,CASSLVREGNQPQHF
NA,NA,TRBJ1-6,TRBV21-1,TGTGCCAGCAGCTCACAACGGGGGGGAAGCCGCTCACCCCTCCACTTT,CASSSQRGGSRSPLHF
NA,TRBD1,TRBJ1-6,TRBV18,TGTGCCAGCTCACCCTATATTTTGACAGGGGGCGTAAGACCCCTCCACTTT,CASSPYILTGGVRPLHF
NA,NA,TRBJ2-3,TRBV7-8,TGTGCCAGCAGCTTATCGGCGGAGGGCGCAGATACGCAGTATTTT,CASSLSAEGADTQYF
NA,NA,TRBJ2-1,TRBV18,TGTGCCAGCTCATCGCGGGACACCAACTCCTACAATGAGCAGTTCTTC,CASSSRDTNSYNEQFF
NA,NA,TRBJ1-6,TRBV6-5,TGTGCCAGCTCCGGAATGTCTCCTTCACCCCTCCACTTT,CASSGMSPSPLHF
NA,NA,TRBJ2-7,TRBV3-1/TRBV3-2,TGTGCCAGCAGCCAAGGGGTCGGTTCCTACGAGCAGTACTTC,CASSQGVGSYEQYF
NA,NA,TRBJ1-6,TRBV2,TGTGCCAGCAGGGGGGCAGAGAGCTCCTATAATTCACCCCTCCACTTT,CASRGAESSYNSPLHF
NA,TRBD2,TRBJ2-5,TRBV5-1,TGCGCCAGCAGCTTGGGGCCTAGCGGGGGAAACCAAGAGACCCAGTACTTC,CASSLGPSGGNQETQYF
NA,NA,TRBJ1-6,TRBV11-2,TGTGCCAGCAGCGTGGGACAACGAAATTCACCCCTCCACTTT,CASSVGQRNSPLHF
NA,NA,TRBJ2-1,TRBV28,TGTGCCAGCAGTTTTCGGGGTCGGGGGAAAGGAAATGAGCAGTTCTTC,CASSFRGRGKGNEQFF
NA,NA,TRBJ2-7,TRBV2,TGTGCCAGCAGTATGGACAGCTACGAGCAGTACTTC,CASSMDSYEQYF
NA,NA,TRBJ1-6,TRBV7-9,TGTGCCAGCGGGCTGGATAATTCACCCCTCCACTTT,CASGLDNSPLHF
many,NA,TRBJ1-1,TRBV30,TGTGCCTGGAGTTTAGGGGCTGAAGCTTTCTTT,CAWSLGAEAFF
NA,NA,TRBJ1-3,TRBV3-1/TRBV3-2,TGTGCCAGCAGCCAAGATCTGGCTGGAAACACCATATATTTT,CASSQDLAGNTIYF
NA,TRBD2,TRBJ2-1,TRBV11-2,TGTGCCAGCAGCTTAGATTTGGCTAGCGGGGGGAGGTACAATGAGCAGTTCTTC,CASSLDLASGGRYNEQFF
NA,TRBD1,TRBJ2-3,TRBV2,TGTGCCAGCAGTAGGGACAGGAGCACAGATACGCAGTATTTT,CASSRDRSTDTQYF
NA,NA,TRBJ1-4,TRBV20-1,TGCAGTGCTAGAAAGGATGAAAAACTGTTTTTT,CSARKDEKLFF
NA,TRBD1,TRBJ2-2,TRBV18,TGTGCCAGCTCACTACAGGGACAGGTCGTCGGGGAGCTGTTTTTT,CASSLQGQVVGELFF
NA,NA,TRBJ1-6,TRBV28,TGTGCCAGCGGGGAATTCACCCTCCACTTT,CASGEFTLHF
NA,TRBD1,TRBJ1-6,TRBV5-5,TGTGCCAGCAGCCGAGATGGGACAGGGGGCGATTCACCCCTCCACTTT,CASSRDGTGGDSPLHF
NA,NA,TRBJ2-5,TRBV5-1,TGCGCCAGCAGCCCCACAGTTAAAGAGACCCAGTACTTC,CASSPTVKETQYF
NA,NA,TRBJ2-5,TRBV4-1,TGCGCCAGCAGCCAAGGGGCAGGCCAAGAGACCCAGTACTTC,CASSQGAGQETQYF
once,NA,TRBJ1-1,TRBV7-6,TGTGCCAGCAGCTTGGGAATGAACACTGAAGCTTTCTTT,CASSLGMNTEAFF
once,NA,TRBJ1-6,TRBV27,TGTGCCAGCAGTTTTCAGAGCTCCTATAATTCACCCCTCCACTTT,CASSFQSSYNSPLHF
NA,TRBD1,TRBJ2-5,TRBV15,TGTGCCACCAGCCCTCGACAGGGGCTAATCCAAGAGACCCAGTACTTC,CATSPRQGLIQETQYF
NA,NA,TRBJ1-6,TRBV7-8,TGTGCCAGCAGCCTGGCTGGGAGGGATAATTCACCCCTCCACTTT,CASSLAGRDNSPLHF
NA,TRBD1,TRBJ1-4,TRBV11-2,TGTGCCAGCAGCGACAGGGGGACCATTTCGAAACTGTTTTTT,CASSDRGTISKLFF
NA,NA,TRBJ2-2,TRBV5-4,TGTGCCAGCAGCTTGGAATCAGGATGGAGCGGGGAGCTGTTTTTT,CASSLESGWSGELFF
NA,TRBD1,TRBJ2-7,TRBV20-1,TGCAGTGCTATTGACTCGGGACAGGGGGACTACGAGCAGTACTTC,CSAIDSGQGDYEQYF
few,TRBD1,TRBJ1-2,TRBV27,TGTGCCAGCAGTAGGGACAGTAACTATGGCTACACCTTC,CASSRDSNYGYTF
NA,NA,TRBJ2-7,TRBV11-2,TGTGCCAGCAGCTGGGGAGATCTATCCTACGAGCAGTACTTC,CASSWGDLSYEQYF
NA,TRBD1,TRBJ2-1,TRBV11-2,TGTGCCAGCAGCCACGGACAGGGGCGGTACAATGAGCAGTTCTTC,CASSHGQGRYNEQFF
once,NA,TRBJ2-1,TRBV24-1,TGTGCCACCAGTGATTTCGGGGCAAGTGATGATGAGCAGTTCTTC,CATSDFGASDDEQFF
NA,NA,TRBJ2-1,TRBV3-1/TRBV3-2,TGTGCCAGCAGCCCCCAGGGCCGTTACAATGAGCAGTTCTTC,CASSPQGRYNEQFF
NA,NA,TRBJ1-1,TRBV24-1,TGTGCCACCAGGAGGGACGGTGAAGCTTTCTTT,CATRRDGEAFF
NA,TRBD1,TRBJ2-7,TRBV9,TGTGCCAGCAGCACCGGGGACAGCTACGAGCAGTACTTC,CASSTGDSYEQYF
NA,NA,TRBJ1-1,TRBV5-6,TGTGCCAGCAGTCGCGACACGAACACTGAAGCTTTCTTT,CASSRDTNTEAFF
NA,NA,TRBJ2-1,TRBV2,TGTGCCAGCAGTGATTGGGGGCAAAGCTCCTACAATGAGCAGTTCTTC,CASSDWGQSSYNEQFF